Listed here are 5 T cell receptor beta chains from one sample, sequenced in a study of blood T cells in healthy people across ages (dated by TCRdb to 2015 to 2017). The library was produced with 5' RACE. Sequencing used an Illumina HiSeq 2500. A second about 6 to 11 cycle PCR used a sample-barcoded 5' primer and a J-beta primer mix. TCRdb trimmed public reads at Q25 via fastp, called clones via MiXCR and kept in-frame beta chains. One record per CDR3 amino acid sequence lists the most common genes and DNA. Recorded for this sample are roughly 680,000 distinct CDR3 sequences; about 51% of them occurred a single time. The ten biggest clones cover less than 15% of the sample. Sequencing was done on a sample of blood. These receptors were taken from a woman over 75 in good health.

This clonotype was counted only a few times. Given a much more abundant clone one base away, this may be a read error. The chain links TRBV24-1 to TRBJ1-5; D gene unclear. The CDR3 length is 12 residues. The ends were cut back, 7 bases at V and 1 base at J, with 4 bases in the middle. The germline CDR1 and CDR2 sequences are KGHDR and SFDVKD. The CDR3 nucleotides are TGTGCCACCAGGGACAGCAATCAGCCCCAGCATTTT. Amino acid sequence: CATRDSNQPQHF.

Only one count was recorded for this clonotype. Given a much more abundant clone one base away, this may be a read error. The final CDR3 position lacks the conserved phenylalanine or tryptophan, pointing to a likely read error. The rearrangement links TRBV5-1 to TRBJ2-7; the match to TRBD2 covers 13 bases. The junction had 6 bases not matched to a gene; V was cut back by 3 bases and J by 0 bases. The CDR3 sequence is 17 residues long. Per the germline V gene, CDR1 is SGHRS and CDR2 is YFSETQ. The CDR3 protein is CASSCNTSGGVSYEQYI. CDR3 nucleotide sequence: TGCGCCAGCAGCTGCAATACTAGCGGGGGGGTCTCCTACGAGCAGTACATC.

J is TRBJ2-1 and V is TRBV6-5; 7 bases fit TRBD2. The CDR3 is made up of 14 amino acids. CDR1 is MNHEY, CDR2 SVGAGI, per germline. Trimming cost V 5 bases and J 6 bases; bases outside gene matches: 7. The CDR3 coding sequence is TGTGCCAGCAGTCCAACTCGCGGGAGCAATGAGCAGTTCTTC. This encodes CASSPTRGSNEQFF.

This clonotype came up many times. The chain links TRBV28 to TRBJ2-7; weak D call: TRBD1 (5 bases). The V gene lost 2 bases and the J gene lost 3 bases, with 14 bases spanning the gap. CDR3 length equals 15 residues. Per germline, CDR1 MDHEN and CDR2 SYDVKM. The CDR3 coding sequence is TGTGCCAGCAGTTTACCCCAGGGCTTGGGCTACGAGCAGTACTTC. Translation gives CASSLPQGLGYEQYF.

Worth noting for this clonotype: This may be a read error: a much more frequent sequence differs by one nucleotide. The chain carries TRBV5-1 and TRBJ2-1; a weak D match, TRBD1 (6 bases). V was trimmed by 6 bases and J by 8 bases, leaving 21 bases between them. The CDR3 covers 15 residues. Germline V gives CDR1 SGHRS, CDR2 YFSETQ. Here the CDR3 DNA reads TGCGCCAGCAACAAAGACTCAGGGGCCGGCTATGAGCAGTTCTTC. Translated: CASNKDSGAGYEQFF.